The 19 T cell receptor beta chains presented below share a single source sample, sequenced in a study of metastatic and nonmetastatic thyroid tumors. Using MiXCR, TCRdb re-called clones from the PCR reads. The sample gives around 89,000 clones, 15% of which show up once; 3.6% is in the top ten. Before thyroid surgery, none of the patients had received any treatment. Material for sequencing was blood. Source of these receptors: a female donor with papillary thyroid cancer or a benign thyroid nodule (not recorded which). Some clones in this sample may be carry-over from other donors' samples.

This clone was observed many times. V is TRBV6-1 and J is TRBJ1-5; the D gene is possibly TRBD1 (5 bases). Germline CDR1 is MNHNS and CDR2 is SASEGT. Trimming pared 11 bases from V and 2 bases from J, leaving 10 bases between. The CDR3 contains 12 residues. The CDR3 nucleotides are TGTGCCCAACAGGTGGGCAATCAGCCCCAGCATTTT. Translating gives CAQQVGNQPQHF.

This clone has a count of ten or more. The chain links TRBV6-6 to TRBJ2-2; 11 bases map to TRBD1. The ends lost 2 bases at V and 2 bases at J; junction bases unmatched: 1. The CDR3 runs to 16 residues. In germline, CDR1 is MNHNY, CDR2 SVGAGI (reference sequence). The CDR3 DNA is TGTGCCAGCAGTTACGGACAGGGGGCAAACACCGGGGAGCTGTTTTTT. Protein sequence: CASSYGQGANTGELFF.

This clone showed up just a few times. This may arise from a read error, as a much more abundant clone is one base away. This chain joins TRBV25-1 and TRBJ2-7; TRBD2 matches at 10 bases. J lost 4 bases, V lost 6 bases, and 6 bases had no gene match. From germline, CDR1 is MGHDK and CDR2 SYGVNS. CDR3 size: 14 residues. CDR3 amino acids: CASSLSGGGYEQYF. The DNA of the CDR3 is TGTGCCAGCAGCCTCAGCGGGGGGGGATACGAGCAGTACTTC.

This clone was recorded many times. The V gene is TRBV11-2, the J gene TRBJ2-3; D unresolved. Trimming removed 5 bases at V and 0 bases at J, with 18 bases between. Germline V CDR1 and CDR2: SGHAT, FQNNGV. CDR3 length equals 17 residues. The CDR3 DNA reads as TGTGCCAGCAGCACCCGCCGGTGGACGCTGAGCACAGATACGCAGTATTTT. Translation gives CASSTRRWTLSTDTQYF.

This clone was detected ten times or more. The J gene is TRBJ2-3, the V gene TRBV7-2; 14 bases are a match to TRBD2. V dropped 7 bases and J dropped 1; count of bases not matched to a gene: 7. CDR3 length equals 17 residues. Germline CDR1 is SGHTA and CDR2 is FQGNSA. In DNA, the CDR3 is TGTGCCAGCACGGGACTAGCGGGGGAATGGGGCACAGATACGCAGTATTTT. Its translation: CASTGLAGEWGTDTQYF.

This clone was detected many times. V usage is TRBV5-5 and J usage is TRBJ1-2; D is ambiguous. CDR1 is SGHKS, CDR2 YYEKEE, per germline (reference sequence). Trimming took off 4 bases at V and 3 bases at J, with 13 bases between the two ends. The CDR3 has 14 amino acids. CDR3 in amino acids: CASSLIVWDYGYTF. CDR3 in DNA: TGTGCCAGCAGCCTTATCGTCTGGGACTATGGCTACACCTTC.

Points on this clone: A read error is possible here, since a much larger clone lies one base away. The chain combines TRBV5-8 with TRBJ2-5; possible D gene TRBD1, 6 bases. The germline V gene encodes CDR1 SGHTS and CDR2 YDEGEE. Trimming left V 0 bases short and J 4 bases short, with 16 bases between. The CDR3 contains 16 residues. CDR3 region: CASSLGQGFGGETQYF. In nucleotides, the CDR3 is TGTGCCAGCAGCTTGGGCCAGGGGTTTGGGGGAGAGACCCAGTACTTC.

This clone was seen at least ten times. This chain connects TRBV15 to TRBJ2-5; maybe TRBD2 (5 bases). Germline V CDR1 and CDR2: LNHNV, YYDKDF (reference sequence). Deletions cut 1 base from V and 5 bases from J, with 5 bases between. The CDR3 is 12 amino acids. This CDR3 is CATSRGGETQYF. CDR3 nucleotides: TGTGCCACCAGCAGAGGAGGGGAGACCCAGTACTTC.

This clone was counted ten times or more. The chain joins TRBV4-1 to TRBJ2-3; D is unresolved. Trimming took off 1 base at V and 4 bases at J, with 6 bases between the two ends. Germline V gene sequence: CDR1 MGHRA, CDR2 YSYEKL. This CDR3 spans 13 amino acids. The CDR3 nucleotides read TGCGCCAGCAGCCAAGTCCACGCAGATACGCAGTATTTT. Translation: CASSQVHADTQYF.

This clone came up a few times. Compared with germline, one end of the junction differs, possibly owing to a read error. This chain joins TRBV12-3 or TRBV12-4 and TRBJ2-7; D unclear. This CDR3 region has 13 residues. The CDR3 nucleotides are TGTGCCAGCAGTTTAGCCTTGTGCCACGATCAGTACTTC. Translating it yields CASSLALCHDQYF.

This clone was observed at least ten times. This chain connects TRBV19 to TRBJ2-1; unclear D gene. CDR3 length: 11 amino acids. The V gene's germline CDR1 is LNHDA and CDR2 SQIVND (reference sequence). V gave up 5 bases and J gave up 5 bases, with 4 bases separating them. The CDR3 here is CASSQNNEQFF. CDR3 nucleotide sequence: TGTGCCAGTAGTCAGAACAATGAGCAGTTCTTC.

This clone appeared many times. The rearrangement links TRBV12-3 or TRBV12-4 to TRBJ1-1; D might be TRBD1 (6 bases). V gave up 6 bases and J gave up 2 bases, with 16 bases separating them. The CDR3 extends over 15 amino acids. Written as DNA, the CDR3 is TGTGCCAGCAGCCTGGTGGGCAGGGGTAACACTGAAGCTTTCTTT. Encoded protein: CASSLVGRGNTEAFF.

This clone occurred a few times. The J gene is TRBJ2-1, the V gene TRBV24-1, with 10 bases aligning to TRBD2. The CDR3 spans 15 residues. J lost 7 bases, V lost 4 bases, and 6 bases had no gene match. Germline V gene lookup returns CDR1 KGHDR and CDR2 SFDVKD. CDR3 in DNA: TGTGCCACCAGTGACCCAGCGGGGGGGCTTAATGAGCAGTTCTTC. Translation: CATSDPAGGLNEQFF.

This clone was seen many times. The V and J genes are TRBV6-5 and TRBJ2-3; D is ambiguous. The CDR3 extends over 11 amino acids. Trimming pared 2 bases from V and 13 bases from J, leaving 10 bases between. The V gene's germline CDR1 is MNHEY and CDR2 SVGAGI. The CDR3 region is CASSYGGAKYF. In DNA, the CDR3 is TGTGCCAGCAGTTACGGTGGCGCGAAGTATTTT.

There are many counts of this clone. V gene TRBV6-2 or TRBV6-3 combines with J gene TRBJ2-1; 9 bases map to TRBD1. The CDR3 totals 15 residues. CDR1 and CDR2 (germline): MNHEY, SVGEGT. After removal of 6 bases from V and 3 bases from J, the junction contained 6 bases not matched to a gene. The CDR3 is CASRRPGQGYNEQFF. The CDR3 DNA reads as TGTGCCAGCAGGCGCCCGGGACAGGGCTACAATGAGCAGTTCTTC.

This clone was observed at least ten times. Other nucleotide sequences from this sample produce the same CDR3. The chain uses TRBV4-1 and TRBJ1-6; D is undetermined. Deletions cut 0 bases from V and 9 bases from J, with 18 bases between. CDR1 and CDR2 (germline): MGHRA, YSYEKL. This CDR3 is 17 amino acids long. The CDR3 loop is CASSQDLARSMVSPLHF. DNA of the CDR3: TGCGCCAGCAGCCAAGATCTGGCGCGGTCGATGGTTTCACCCCTCCACTTT.

This clone was found a few times. This chain connects TRBV9 to TRBJ2-2; 9 bases map to TRBD1. Losses at the gene ends were 0 bases for V and 3 bases for J; bases not matched to a gene: 6. This CDR3 is built from 17 residues. Per germline, CDR1 SGDLS and CDR2 YYNGEE. The CDR3, as DNA: TGTGCCAGCAGCGTAGATGGGACAGGGAGTTACACCGGGGAGCTGTTTTTT. Its protein is CASSVDGTGSYTGELFF.

This clone was recorded many times. The gene calls are TRBV5-4 and TRBJ1-1; no firm D call. V shed 1 base and J shed 4 bases, with 20 bases lying between them. Germline V lookup: CDR1 SGHNT, CDR2 YYREEE (reference sequence). The CDR3 spans 17 residues. CDR3 in DNA: TGTGCCAGCAGCTTGAGGACGGGTCGAGGGAGTCCCACTGAAGCTTTCTTT. Protein: CASSLRTGRGSPTEAFF.

Concerning this clone itself: A single base separates this from a much larger clone, so it may be a read error. V is TRBV5-8 and J is TRBJ2-7, with D perhaps matching TRBD1 or TRBD2 (6 bases each). CDR1 and CDR2 from the germline V gene are SGHTS and YDEGEE. CDR3 length: 16 residues. The CDR3 nucleotides read TGTGCCAGCAGCCTGGGAGAGGGGGAGGTCTCCCACGAGCAGTACTTC. It specifies CASSLGEGEVSHEQYF. Full variable domain (outside the CDR3, taken from reference TRBV5-8 and TRBJ2-7): EAGVTQSPTHLIKTRGQQATLRCSPISGHTSVYWYQQALGLGLQFLLWYDEGEERNRGNFPPRFSGRQFPNYSSELNVNALELEDSALYLCASSLGEGEVSHEQYFGPGTRLTVT.